This T cell receptor (beta chain) was sequenced for a study of cytomegalovirus exposure and HLA in healthy donors. Study-level findings and limits: Cytomegalovirus-associated TCR beta chains were listed, numbering 164. Accurate prediction of most subjects' HLA-A and HLA-B alleles from TCR beta sequences was reported. For most TCR beta V segments, an earlier analysis put the productive rate at about 90% or about 30% of the time.

The PCR used 60 Vbeta and 13 Jbeta primers. Method: immunoSEQ multiplex PCR; TCRdb's copy keeps in-frame clones and lacks some. The table records about 190,000 clones, 80% to 90% of them present only once. For this clone: As yet, its antigen is unknown.

Germline V CDR1 and CDR2: MNHEY, SVGAGI. CDR3 length: 14 amino acids. The J gene is TRBJ2-5, the V gene TRBV6-5; 9 bases match TRBD1. The J call may be wrong; the DNA end is better matched by TRBJ2-7. The sequenced sample was PBMCs. This TCR came from a man aged 25-45 years in good health and CMV-seronegative. DNA of the CDR3: TGTGCCAGCAGTTACGGGACAGGGTACTACGAGCAGTACTTC. Protein: CASSYGTGYYEQYF.